Presented here are 10 T cell receptor beta chains from one specimen sequenced in a study of blood T cell repertoires in COVID-19. Produced via immunoSEQ multiplex PCR; TCRdb's table is partial and in-frame only. The sample shows 200,000 to 250,000 clones, about four fifths of them seen only once. Sequencing used PBMCs or T cells enriched from blood (not recorded which). Receptors were obtained from a woman aged 45-60 years who had been exposed to COVID-19.

The chain has TRBV2 and TRBJ1-1; D remains unclear. Germline V gene lookup returns CDR1 SNHLY and CDR2 FYNNEI. This CDR3 contains 10 residues. The CDR3 loop is CVSSVTEAFF. CDR3 DNA sequence: TGTGTCTCATCAGTAACCGAAGCTTTCTTT.

This chain's CDR3 is CASSQTRDSPLHF. CDR3 nucleotides: TGCGCCAGCAGCCAAACCAGGGATTCACCCCTCCACTTT. The J gene is TRBJ1-6, the V gene TRBV4-3; a weak D match, TRBD1 (5 bases). With 2 bases removed from V and 8 bases from J, the gap between germline ends came to 7 bases. The CDR3 covers 13 residues. Germline CDR1 LGHNA, CDR2 YSLEER.

This clone was counted only a few times. The chain is built from TRBV19 and TRBJ2-2; D remains unclear. The CDR3 runs 12 residues. With 5 bases removed from V and 5 bases from J, the gap between germline ends came to 6 bases. Looked up from germline, CDR1 is LNHDA and CDR2 is SQIVND (reference sequence). The CDR3 nucleotides are TGTGCCAGTAGTGCGGTAACCGGGGAGCTGTTTTTT. Translation: CASSAVTGELFF.

This rearrangement joins TRBV10-3 to TRBJ1-1; D is uncertain. Trimming removed 1 base at V and 5 bases at J, with 5 bases between. Germline CDR1 ENHRY, CDR2 SYGVKD. This CDR3 contains 12 residues. The CDR3 loop reads CAISEFETEAFF. CDR3 coding DNA: TGTGCCATCAGTGAGTTTGAGACTGAAGCTTTCTTT.

The chain uses TRBV30 and TRBJ2-2; the D is unclear. The CDR3 length is 11 residues. V lost 5 bases, J lost 3 bases, and 4 bases lay in between. The germline V gene encodes CDR1 GTSNPN and CDR2 SVGIG (reference sequence). CDR3 sequence reads: CAWGHTGELFF. The CDR3 DNA sequence: TGTGCCTGGGGGCACACCGGGGAGCTGTTTTTT.

This chain uses TRBV13 with TRBJ2-1, with a possible D match to TRBD2 (5 bases). V gave up 5 bases and J gave up 9 bases, with 14 bases separating them. Germline lookup yields CDR1 PRHDT and CDR2 FYEKMQ (reference sequence). The CDR3 contains 13 residues. CDR3 sequence (DNA): TGTGCCAGCAGCCTTAGACGTGGAGGTGAGCAGTTCTTC. Translating gives CASSLRRGGEQFF.

The chain employs TRBV6-5 and TRBJ1-2, with a possible D match to TRBD1 (5 bases). V was pared by 4 bases and J by 6 bases, with 15 bases between. The CDR3 is made up of 14 amino acids. Germline lookup yields CDR1 MNHEY and CDR2 SVGAGI. CDR3 coding DNA: TGTGCCAGCAGTTTTGACAGAACGGGCCATGGCTACACCTTC. Translating it yields CASSFDRTGHGYTF.

This rearrangement joins TRBV5-1 to TRBJ2-3; 9 bases align to TRBD2. Per the germline V gene, CDR1 is SGHRS and CDR2 is YFSETQ. The CDR3 is made up of 17 amino acids. Losses at the gene ends were 0 bases for V and 1 base for J; bases not matched to a gene: 6. The CDR3 loop is CASSLGQLAGGTDTQYF. The CDR3 DNA reads TGCGCCAGCAGCTTGGGGCAGTTAGCGGGGGGCACAGATACGCAGTATTTT.

V and J are TRBV4-3 and TRBJ1-1, with a weak D call TRBD1 (6 bases). Trimming left V 4 bases short and J 1 base short, with 13 bases between. This CDR3 has 15 residues. Germline V gives CDR1 LGHNA, CDR2 YSLEER. DNA for the CDR3: TGCGCCAGCAGCCTGGGCAGGACAGCGAACACTGAAGCTTTCTTT. This codes for CASSLGRTANTEAFF.

The chain carries TRBV5-8 and TRBJ1-2; no clear D gene. V was shortened by 3 bases and J by 8 bases, with 14 bases between the two germline ends. CDR1 and CDR2 from the germline V gene are SGHTS and YDEGEE. CDR3 length: 13 residues. The CDR3 nucleotides read TGTGCCAGCAGCTACCAAGAGATTTGGGGCTACACCTTC. Its protein product is CASSYQEIWGYTF. Based on the CDR3 plus reference TRBV5-8 and TRBJ1-2, the full variable domain is EAGVTQSPTHLIKTRGQQATLRCSPISGHTSVYWYQQALGLGLQFLLWYDEGEERNRGNFPPRFSGRQFPNYSSELNVNALELEDSALYLCASSYQEIWGYTFGSGTRLTVV.